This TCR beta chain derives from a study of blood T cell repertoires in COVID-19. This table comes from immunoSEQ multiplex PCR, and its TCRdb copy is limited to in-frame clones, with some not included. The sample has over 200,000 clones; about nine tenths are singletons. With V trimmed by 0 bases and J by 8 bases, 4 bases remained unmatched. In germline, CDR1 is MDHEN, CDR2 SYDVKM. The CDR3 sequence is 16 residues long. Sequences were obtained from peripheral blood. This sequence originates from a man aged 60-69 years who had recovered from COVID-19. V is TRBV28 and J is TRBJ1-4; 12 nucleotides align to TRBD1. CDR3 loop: CASSLWGTGGNEKLFF. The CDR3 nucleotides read TGTGCCAGCAGTTTATGGGGGACAGGGGGCAACGAAAAACTGTTTTTT.